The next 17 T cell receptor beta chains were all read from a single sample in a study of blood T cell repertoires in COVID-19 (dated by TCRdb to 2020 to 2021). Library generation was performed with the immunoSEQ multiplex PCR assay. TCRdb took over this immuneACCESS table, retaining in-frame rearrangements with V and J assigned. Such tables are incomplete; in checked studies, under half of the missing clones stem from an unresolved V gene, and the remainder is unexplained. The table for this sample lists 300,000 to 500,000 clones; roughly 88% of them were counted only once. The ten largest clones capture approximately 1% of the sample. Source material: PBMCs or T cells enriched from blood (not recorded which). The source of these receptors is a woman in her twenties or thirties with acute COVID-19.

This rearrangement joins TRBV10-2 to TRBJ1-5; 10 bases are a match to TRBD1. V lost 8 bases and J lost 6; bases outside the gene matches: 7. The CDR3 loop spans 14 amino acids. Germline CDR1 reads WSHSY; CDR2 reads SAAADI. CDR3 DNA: TGCGCCAGCTGCTTGACAGGGGGCGGTCAGCCCCAGCATTTT. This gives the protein CASCLTGGGQPQHF.

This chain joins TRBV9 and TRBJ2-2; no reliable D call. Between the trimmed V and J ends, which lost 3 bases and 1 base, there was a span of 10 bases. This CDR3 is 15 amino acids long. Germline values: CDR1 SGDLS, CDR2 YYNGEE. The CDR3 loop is CASSAAPRNTGELFF. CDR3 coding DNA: TGTGCCAGCAGCGCCGCTCCCAGGAACACCGGGGAGCTGTTTTTT.

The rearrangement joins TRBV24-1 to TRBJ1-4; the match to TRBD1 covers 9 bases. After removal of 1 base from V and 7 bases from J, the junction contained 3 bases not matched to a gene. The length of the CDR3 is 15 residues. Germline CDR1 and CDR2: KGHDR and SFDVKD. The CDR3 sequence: CATSDFTDRGEKLFF. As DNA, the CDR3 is TGTGCCACCAGTGATTTCACGGACAGGGGTGAAAAACTGTTTTTT.

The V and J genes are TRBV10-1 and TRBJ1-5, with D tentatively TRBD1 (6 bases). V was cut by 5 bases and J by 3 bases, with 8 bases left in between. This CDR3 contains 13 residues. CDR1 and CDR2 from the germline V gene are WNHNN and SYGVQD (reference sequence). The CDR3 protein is CASSSGVNQPQHF. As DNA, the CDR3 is TGCGCCAGCAGTTCAGGGGTCAATCAGCCCCAGCATTTT.

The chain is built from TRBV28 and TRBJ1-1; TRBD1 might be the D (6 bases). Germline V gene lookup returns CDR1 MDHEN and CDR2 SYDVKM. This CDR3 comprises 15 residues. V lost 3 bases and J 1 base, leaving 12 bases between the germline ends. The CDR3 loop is CASSFAGQPNTEAFF. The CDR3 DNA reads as TGTGCCAGCAGTTTCGCCGGACAGCCGAACACTGAAGCTTTCTTT.

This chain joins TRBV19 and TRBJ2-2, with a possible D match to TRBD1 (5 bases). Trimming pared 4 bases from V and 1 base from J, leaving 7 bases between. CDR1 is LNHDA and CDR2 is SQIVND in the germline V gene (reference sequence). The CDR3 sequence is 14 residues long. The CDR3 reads CASSTTGNTGELFF. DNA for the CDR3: TGTGCCAGTAGTACCACAGGGAACACCGGGGAGCTGTTTTTT.

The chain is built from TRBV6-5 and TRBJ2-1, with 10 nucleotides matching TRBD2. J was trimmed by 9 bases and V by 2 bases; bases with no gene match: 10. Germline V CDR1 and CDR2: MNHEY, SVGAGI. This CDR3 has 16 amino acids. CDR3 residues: CASSYPSSGGRGEQFF. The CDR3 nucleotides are TGTGCCAGCAGTTACCCCTCTAGCGGGGGTAGGGGTGAGCAGTTCTTC.

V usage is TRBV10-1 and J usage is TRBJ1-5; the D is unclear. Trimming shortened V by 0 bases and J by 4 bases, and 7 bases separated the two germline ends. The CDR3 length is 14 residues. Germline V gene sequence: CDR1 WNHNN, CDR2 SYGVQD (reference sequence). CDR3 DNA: TGCGCCAGCAGTGAGTCGAGTAAGAATCAGCCCCAGCATTTT. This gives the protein CASSESSKNQPQHF.

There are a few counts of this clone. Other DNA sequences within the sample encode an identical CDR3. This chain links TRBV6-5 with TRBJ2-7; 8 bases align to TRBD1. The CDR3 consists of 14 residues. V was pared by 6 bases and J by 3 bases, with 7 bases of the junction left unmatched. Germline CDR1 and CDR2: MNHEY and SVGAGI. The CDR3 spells CASSRQGPLYEQYF. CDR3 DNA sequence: TGTGCCAGCAGCCGACAGGGGCCCCTCTACGAGCAGTACTTC.

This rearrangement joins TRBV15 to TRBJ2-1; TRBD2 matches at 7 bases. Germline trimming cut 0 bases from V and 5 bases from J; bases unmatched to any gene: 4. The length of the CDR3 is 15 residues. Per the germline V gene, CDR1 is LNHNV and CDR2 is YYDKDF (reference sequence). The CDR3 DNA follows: TGTGCCACCAGCAGAGAGCGGGGGTTCCACAATGAGCAGTTCTTC. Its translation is CATSRERGFHNEQFF.

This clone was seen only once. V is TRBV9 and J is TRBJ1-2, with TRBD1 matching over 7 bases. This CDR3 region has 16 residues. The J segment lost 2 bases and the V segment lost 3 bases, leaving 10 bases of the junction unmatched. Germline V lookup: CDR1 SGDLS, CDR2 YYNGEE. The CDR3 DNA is TGTGCCAGCAGCGCCGATACAGGGGCTCCAAACTATGGCTACACCTTC. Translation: CASSADTGAPNYGYTF. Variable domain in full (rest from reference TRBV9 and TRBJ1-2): DSGVTQTPKHLITATGQRVTLRCSPRSGDLSVYWYQQSLDQGLQFLIQYYNGEERAKGNILERFSAQQFPDLHSELNLSSLELGDSALYFCASSADTGAPNYGYTFGSGTRLTVV.

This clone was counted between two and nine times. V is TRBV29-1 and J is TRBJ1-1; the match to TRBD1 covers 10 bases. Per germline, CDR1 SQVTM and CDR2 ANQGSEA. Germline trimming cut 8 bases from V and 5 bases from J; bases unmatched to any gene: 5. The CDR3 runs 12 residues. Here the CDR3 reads CSTRTGGTEAFF. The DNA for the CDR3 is TGCAGCACCCGGACAGGGGGTACTGAAGCTTTCTTT.

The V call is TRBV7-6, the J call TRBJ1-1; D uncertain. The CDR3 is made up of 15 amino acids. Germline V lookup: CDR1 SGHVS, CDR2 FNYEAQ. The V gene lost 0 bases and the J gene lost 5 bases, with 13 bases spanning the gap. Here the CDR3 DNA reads TGTGCCAGCAGCTTAGCGGAGGAGGGTATGACTGAAGCTTTCTTT. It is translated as CASSLAEEGMTEAFF. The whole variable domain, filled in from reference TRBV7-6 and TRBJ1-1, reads GAGVSQSPRYKVTKRGQDVALRCDPISGHVSLYWYRQALGQGPEFLTYFNYEAQQDKSGLPNDRFSAERPEGSISTLTIQRTEQRDSAMYRCASSLAEEGMTEAFFGQGTRLTVV.

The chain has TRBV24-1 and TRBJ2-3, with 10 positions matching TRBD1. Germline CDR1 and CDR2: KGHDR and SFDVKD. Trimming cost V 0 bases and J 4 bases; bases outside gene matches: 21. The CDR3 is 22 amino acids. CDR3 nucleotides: TGTGCCACCAGTGATTTGCAAAACCCCCTGCTTACCGGACAGGGGGTTGCAGATACGCAGTATTTT. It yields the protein CATSDLQNPLLTGQGVADTQYF.

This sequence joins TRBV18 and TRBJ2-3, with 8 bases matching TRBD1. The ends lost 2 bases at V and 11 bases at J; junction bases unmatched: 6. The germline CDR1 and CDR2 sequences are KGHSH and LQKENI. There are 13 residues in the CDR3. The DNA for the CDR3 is TGTGCCAGCTCACCAGACAGGGGAAAAGGGCAGTATTTT. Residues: CASSPDRGKGQYF.

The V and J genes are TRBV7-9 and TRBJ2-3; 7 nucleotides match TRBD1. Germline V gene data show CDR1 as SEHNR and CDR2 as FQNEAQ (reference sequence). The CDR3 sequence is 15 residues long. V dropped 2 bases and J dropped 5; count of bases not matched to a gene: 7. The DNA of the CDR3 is TGTGCCAGCAGCTTACAGTCAGGGGGTTTAGATACGCAGTATTTT. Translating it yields CASSLQSGGLDTQYF.

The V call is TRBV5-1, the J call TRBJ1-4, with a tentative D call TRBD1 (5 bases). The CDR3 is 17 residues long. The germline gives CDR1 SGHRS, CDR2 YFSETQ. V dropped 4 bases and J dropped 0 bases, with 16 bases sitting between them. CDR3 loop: CASSRRPAGATNEKLFF. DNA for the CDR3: TGCGCCAGCAGCCGGCGGCCTGCGGGGGCAACTAATGAAAAACTGTTTTTT.